This T cell receptor (beta chain) was identified during a study of identical twins. Study outcomes and limitations: One should note that invariant MAIT and iNKT cells could partly confound zero-insertion analyses. Cross-sectional statistics underpinned the conclusions; the same donors were not followed.

TCRdb fed the 5' RACE reads into MiXCR, producing one record per CDR3 protein. Among 1.5 million to 2 million distinct CDR3 sequences listed, about 30% were seen once. In its sample, this clonotype was seen many times. The antigen is not known. Looked up from germline, CDR1 is MNHEY and CDR2 is SMNVEV (reference sequence). The CDR3 runs 14 residues. The ends lost 3 bases at V and 4 bases at J; junction bases unmatched: 3. The material sequenced was cord blood. V and J are TRBV27 and TRBJ1-5; 7 bases are a match to TRBD1. The clonotype originates from a newborn girl in good health. For the CDR3, the DNA is TGTGCCAGCAGTTTGGTGACAGGGAATCAGCCCCAGCATTTT. It is translated as CASSLVTGNQPQHF.